Listed here are 27 T cell receptor beta chains from one sample, sequenced in a study of T cell responses to AZD1222 COVID-19 vaccine. The assay was immunoSEQ multiplex PCR, and TCRdb's table has in-frame clones only and misses some. The data contain approximately 170,000 clones, around 89% of them singletons. The sequences come from peripheral blood, collected on day 0 of AZD1222 vaccination. These receptors originate from an adult in good health.

The chain is built from TRBV12-5 and TRBJ2-3, with 7 bases identical to TRBD1. J was trimmed by 2 bases and V by 2 bases; bases with no gene match: 10. The CDR3 sequence is 17 residues long. In germline, CDR1 is LGHNT, CDR2 FRNRAP. The CDR3 nucleotides are TGTGCTAGTGGTTTGAGGGACGGGACAGAAGTCACAGATACGCAGTATTTT. Translation gives CASGLRDGTEVTDTQYF.

This clone was recorded a few times. The chain employs TRBV11-2 and TRBJ2-7; D not certain. The V gene's germline CDR1 is SGHAT and CDR2 FQNNGV. Trimming removed 0 bases from V and 2 bases from J, with 8 bases in between. CDR3 size: 14 residues. The CDR3 DNA follows: TGTGCCAGCAGCTTAGAGGCAGGTGCCTACGAGCAGTACGTC. It yields the protein CASSLEAGAYEQYV.

The V and J genes are TRBV4-3 and TRBJ1-3, with D hard to call. Germline V gene lookup returns CDR1 LGHNA and CDR2 YSLEER. This CDR3 comprises 16 residues. Trimming removed 1 base from V and 4 bases from J, with 14 bases in between. The CDR3 DNA is TGCGCCAGCAGCCAAGTGCCCACTGGGGTCGGAAACACCATATATTTT. Protein: CASSQVPTGVGNTIYF.

V and J are TRBV30 and TRBJ1-2; TRBD1 agrees at 9 bases. V dropped 3 bases and J dropped 7; count of bases not matched to a gene: 15. The germline CDR1 and CDR2 sequences are GTSNPN and SVGIG (reference sequence). CDR3 length: 16 residues. CDR3 residues: CAWRGPGTGHTSGYTF. The CDR3 DNA reads TGTGCCTGGAGAGGCCCTGGGACAGGGCACACCAGTGGCTACACCTTC.

The chain links TRBV7-3 to TRBJ1-2; a weak D match, TRBD1 (6 bases). CDR3 length: 15 residues. With 5 bases removed from V and 6 bases from J, the gap between germline ends came to 19 bases. Germline V gene data show CDR1 as SGHTA and CDR2 as FQGTGA. CDR3 in DNA: TGTGCCAGCAGCCTTCAAGGCGGGGGCGATGATGGCTACACCTTC. Amino acid sequence: CASSLQGGGDDGYTF. The full variable domain, in which reference TRBV7-3 and TRBJ1-2 provide the parts outside the CDR3, is GAGVSQTPSNKVTEKGKYVELRCDPISGHTALYWYRQSLGQGPEFLIYFQGTGAADDSGLPNDRFFAVRPEGSVSTLKIQRTERGDSAVYLCASSLQGGGDDGYTFGSGTRLTVV.

V is TRBV7-9 and J is TRBJ2-5, with a weak D call TRBD2 (6 bases). This CDR3 has 13 residues. The germline gives CDR1 SEHNR, CDR2 FQNEAQ (reference sequence). V was clipped by 6 bases and J by 6 bases, with 14 bases between them. In nucleotides, the CDR3 is TGTGCCAGCAGACTGGAGGGTTTAAAGACCCAGTACTTC. Its translation: CASRLEGLKTQYF.

This clone was seen once. The rearrangement links TRBV7-2 to TRBJ2-1; D remains unclear. The germline CDR1 and CDR2 sequences are SGHTA and FQGNSA. The V gene lost 4 bases and the J gene lost 6 bases, with 4 bases spanning the gap. The CDR3 covers 11 residues. The CDR3 DNA reads as TGTGCCAGCAGCTCGAGCAATGAGCAGTTCTTC. It is translated as CASSSSNEQFF.

The chain links TRBV19 to TRBJ1-5; no reliable D call. Trimming shortened V by 7 bases and J by 5 bases, and 12 bases separated the two germline ends. The germline CDR1 and CDR2 sequences are LNHDA and SQIVND (reference sequence). The CDR3 loop spans 13 amino acids. The chain's CDR3 is CASNMGKYQPQHF. CDR3 bases: TGTGCCAGTAATATGGGAAAGTATCAGCCCCAGCATTTT.

The chain is built from TRBV10-2 and TRBJ2-7, with TRBD1 as a possible D gene (6 bases). From germline, CDR1 is WSHSY and CDR2 SAAADI. This CDR3 contains 17 residues. V lost 2 bases and J 1 base, leaving 18 bases between the germline ends. The CDR3, as DNA: TGCGCCAGCAGTGAGACCTCCAGGGGCCTTAGATCCTACGAGCAGTACGTC. It encodes CASSETSRGLRSYEQYV.

The rearrangement links TRBV14 to TRBJ1-2; TRBD1 is a possible D gene (5 bases). The CDR3 loop spans 14 amino acids. Germline lookup yields CDR1 SGHDN and CDR2 FVKESK. V was pared by 2 bases and J by 8 bases, with 15 bases between. The CDR3 coding sequence is TGTGCCAGCAGCCAACCCCGACAGCTACACGGCTACACCTTC. This codes for CASSQPRQLHGYTF.

The rearrangement uses TRBV30 and TRBJ1-6, with D hard to call. This CDR3 is built from 15 residues. Germline CDR1 and CDR2: GTSNPN and SVGIG (reference sequence). V shed 1 base and J shed 1 base, with 8 bases lying between them. CDR3: CAWSAPVSYNSPLHF. DNA for the CDR3: TGTGCCTGGAGTGCTCCGGTATCCTATAATTCACCCCTCCACTTT.

For this clone: This sample also contains other DNA sequences that code for the same CDR3. The V and J genes are TRBV28 and TRBJ1-2; 7 nucleotides line up with TRBD1. V lost 6 bases to trimming and J lost 4 bases; unmatched junction nucleotides: 8. CDR3 size: 14 residues. Looked up from germline, CDR1 is MDHEN and CDR2 is SYDVKM. The CDR3 DNA reads as TGTGCCAGCAGCCGACAGGGTTTAAGCTATGGCTACACCTTC. Encoded protein: CASSRQGLSYGYTF.

The chain couples TRBV19 to TRBJ1-1; 7 nucleotides agree with TRBD1. Looked up from germline, CDR1 is LNHDA and CDR2 is SQIVND (reference sequence). CDR3 size: 14 residues. V lost 5 bases to trimming and J lost 3 bases; unmatched junction nucleotides: 6. The CDR3 sequence: CASSSKTGYTEAFF. CDR3 DNA sequence: TGTGCCAGTAGTTCCAAGACAGGGTACACTGAAGCTTTCTTT.

This chain joins TRBV6-5 and TRBJ1-6; possible D gene TRBD1, 5 bases. Germline CDR1 reads MNHEY; CDR2 reads SVGAGI. The V and J ends lost 0 bases and 7 bases respectively, with 10 bases between them. There are 15 residues in the CDR3. CDR3 bases: TGTGCCAGCAGTTACTCCACAGGAGAGAATTCACCCCTCCACTTT. Residues: CASSYSTGENSPLHF.

This clone was detected only a few times. This rearrangement joins TRBV7-3 to TRBJ1-3; no reliable D call. The length of the CDR3 is 16 residues. V was clipped by 5 bases and J by 0 bases, with 14 bases between them. Germline CDR1 and CDR2: SGHTA and FQGTGA. The CDR3 loop reads CASSPSPTSSGNTIYF. CDR3 nucleotides: TGTGCCAGCAGCCCCTCACCTACCAGCTCTGGAAACACCATATATTTT.

V and J are TRBV2 and TRBJ2-7, with D perhaps assigned TRBD1 or TRBD2 (7 bases each). Germline CDR1 and CDR2: SNHLY and FYNNEI. The CDR3 has 13 amino acids. Trimming took 8 bases from V and 4 from J, leaving 15 bases between them. The CDR3 sequence: CASQAGQHYEQYV. CDR3 DNA sequence: TGTGCCAGCCAAGCGGGACAGCATTACGAGCAGTACGTC.

This chain connects TRBV7-2 to TRBJ1-4; D unclear. Trimming left V 6 bases short and J 11 bases short, with 10 bases between. The CDR3 runs to 11 residues. Germline lookup yields CDR1 SGHTA and CDR2 FQGNSA. The CDR3 nucleotides read TGTGCCAGCAGATCTATCCATAAACTGTTTTTT. The encoded protein is CASRSIHKLFF. Full variable domain (remainder filled in from reference TRBV7-2 and TRBJ1-4): GAGVSQSPSNKVTEKGKDVELRCDPISGHTALYWYRQSLGQGLEFLIYFQGNSAPDKSGLPSDRFSAERTGGSVSTLTIQRTQQEDSAVYLCASRSIHKLFFGSGTQLSVL.

This chain links TRBV5-1 with TRBJ1-1; a possible D gene is TRBD1 (6 bases). Germline CDR1 SGHRS, CDR2 YFSETQ. The CDR3 runs to 14 residues. V was clipped by 2 bases and J by 5 bases, with 13 bases between them. Written as DNA, the CDR3 is TGCGCCAGCAGCTTAGGTCAGGGGTGGACTGAAGCTTTCTTT. It encodes CASSLGQGWTEAFF.

This clone is a singleton in its sample. The chain carries TRBV6-1 and TRBJ2-7; D may be TRBD2 (6 bases). Trimming stripped 3 bases from V and 3 bases from J, with 12 bases between. The CDR3 consists of 14 residues. Germline CDR1 is MNHNS and CDR2 is SASEGT. CDR3 nucleotides: TGTGCCAGCAGTGATCGGGGACTCTACTACGAGCAGTACGTC. This encodes CASSDRGLYYEQYV.

This clone appeared a single time. The chain combines TRBV7-9 with TRBJ1-1; D possibly corresponds to TRBD1 (5 bases). This CDR3 is built from 17 residues. The V end was cut by 5 bases, the J end by 0 bases, with 19 bases between. CDR1 is SEHNR, CDR2 FQNEAQ, per germline (reference sequence). This CDR3 is CASSTSTRGSMNTEAFF. The CDR3 nucleotides are TGTGCCAGCAGCACTAGTACAAGGGGAAGCATGAACACTGAAGCTTTCTTT.

The CDR3: CASSVELAGGTDTQYF. In DNA form, the CDR3 reads TGTGCCAGCAGCGTAGAACTAGCGGGGGGCACAGATACGCAGTATTTT. This chain uses TRBV9 with TRBJ2-3, with 11 bases fitting TRBD2. Losses at the gene ends were 0 bases for V and 1 base for J; bases not matched to a gene: 1. The CDR3 has 16 amino acids. Per germline, CDR1 SGDLS and CDR2 YYNGEE.

The chain uses TRBV19 and TRBJ1-6; D perhaps matches TRBD1 (5 bases). The V and J ends lost 4 bases and 8 bases respectively, with 15 bases between them. Germline loops: CDR1 LNHDA, CDR2 SQIVND (reference sequence). CDR3 size: 15 residues. The chain's CDR3 is CASSKGLADHSPLHF. Here the CDR3 DNA reads TGTGCCAGTAGTAAGGGACTCGCCGATCATTCACCCCTCCACTTT.

V usage is TRBV30 and J usage is TRBJ2-5; D ambiguous. The CDR3 runs to 14 residues. Germline values: CDR1 GTSNPN, CDR2 SVGIG (reference sequence). V was pared by 7 bases and J by 0 bases, with 15 bases between. In DNA, the CDR3 is TGTGCCTTCTCCCGGCCAAGGTACCAAGAGACCCAGTACTTC. Protein product: CAFSRPRYQETQYF.

This clone has only one observation. The gene calls are TRBV6-1 and TRBJ1-1; D not resolved. CDR3 size: 14 residues. Trimming pared 2 bases from V and 7 bases from J, leaving 14 bases between. Germline CDR1 reads MNHNS; CDR2 reads SASEGT. CDR3 sequence: CASSEKGVAFEAFF. DNA of the CDR3: TGTGCCAGCAGTGAAAAGGGTGTAGCGTTTGAAGCTTTCTTT.

The chain joins TRBV25-1 to TRBJ1-2; D uncertain. Trimming took 2 bases from V and 5 from J, leaving 6 bases between them. CDR3 length: 12 residues. Germline lookup yields CDR1 MGHDK and CDR2 SYGVNS. The CDR3 loop is CASSEGLYGYTF. CDR3 DNA: TGTGCCAGCAGTGAAGGACTTTATGGCTACACCTTC.

The table lists this clone with a few counts. The J gene is TRBJ2-7, the V gene TRBV7-2; TRBD2 matches at 10 bases. The germline CDR1 and CDR2 sequences are SGHTA and FQGNSA. The CDR3 extends over 15 amino acids. V lost 5 bases, J lost 6 bases, and 10 bases stayed unmatched. CDR3 region: CASSPRGAGGREQYF. Written as DNA, the CDR3 is TGTGCCAGCAGCCCCCGAGGAGCGGGGGGGCGCGAGCAGTACTTC.

The rearrangement joins TRBV5-1 to TRBJ2-1; TRBD2 matches at 11 bases. The germline gives CDR1 SGHRS, CDR2 YFSETQ. This CDR3 is built from 14 residues. V lost 5 bases to trimming and J lost 3 bases; unmatched junction nucleotides: 1. The CDR3 nucleotides read TGCGCCAGCAGACTAGCGGGGGACTACAATGAGCAGTTCTTC. It yields the protein CASRLAGDYNEQFF.